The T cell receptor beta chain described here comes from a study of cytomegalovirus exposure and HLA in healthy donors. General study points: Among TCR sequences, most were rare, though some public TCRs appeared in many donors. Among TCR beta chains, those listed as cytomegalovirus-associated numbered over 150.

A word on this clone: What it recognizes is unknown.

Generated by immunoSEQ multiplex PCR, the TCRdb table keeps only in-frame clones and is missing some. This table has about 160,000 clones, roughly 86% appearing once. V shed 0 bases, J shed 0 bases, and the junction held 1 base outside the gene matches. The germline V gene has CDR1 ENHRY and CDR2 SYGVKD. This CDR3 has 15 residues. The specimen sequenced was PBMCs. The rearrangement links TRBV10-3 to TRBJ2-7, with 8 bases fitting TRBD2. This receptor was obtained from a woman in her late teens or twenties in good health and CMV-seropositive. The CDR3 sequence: CAISESSGASYEQYF. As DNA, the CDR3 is TGTGCCATCAGTGAGTCTAGCGGGGCCTCCTACGAGCAGTACTTC.